These 17 T cell receptor beta chains originate from one sample sequenced in a study of CD8 T cells in Susac syndrome. A quantity of roughly 0.5 to 1 ug RNA underwent reverse transcription using random hexamers. TCRdb fed the immunoSEQ multiplex PCR reads into MiXCR, producing one record per CDR3 protein. Of roughly 220,000 distinct CDR3 sequences listed, less than 95% are singletons. Sequenced: CD4+ T cells from PBMCs. Receptors originate from a human donor with Susac syndrome.

The table lists this clonotype with a few counts. The genes are TRBV14 and TRBJ2-7; 8 bases are a match to TRBD1. Trimming at V came to 2 bases and at J to 2 bases, leaving 11 bases not matched to a gene. CDR1 SGHDN and CDR2 FVKESK come from the germline V gene. There are 17 residues in the CDR3. The CDR3 spells CASSQTYTGGDPYEQYF. The CDR3 DNA sequence: TGTGCCAGCAGCCAAACTTATACAGGGGGTGACCCCTACGAGCAGTACTTC.

This clonotype has more than one count but fewer than ten. This CDR3 reads CAWRNRGMNEQFF. The CDR3 coding sequence is TGTGCCTGGAGGAACAGGGGGATGAATGAGCAGTTCTTC. The chain is built from TRBV30 and TRBJ2-1; 8 bases agree with TRBD1. Germline V CDR1 and CDR2: GTSNPN, SVGIG (reference sequence). The CDR3 runs 13 residues. After removal of 3 bases from V and 7 bases from J, the junction contained 5 bases not matched to a gene.

The chain recombines TRBV6-2 or TRBV6-3 with TRBJ2-5; maybe TRBD1 (6 bases). The V gene lost 4 bases and the J gene lost 4 bases, with 25 bases spanning the gap. The CDR3 covers 18 residues. Germline assignment: CDR1 MNHEY and CDR2 SVGEGT. The CDR3 region has the DNA TGTGCCAGCAGTTCCCCTACTAGACAGGAATTCCGGAGAGAGACCCAGTACTTC. Its protein is CASSSPTRQEFRRETQYF.

The chain carries TRBV19 and TRBJ2-3; D gene unclear. The CDR3 spans 14 residues. Germline CDR1 and CDR2: LNHDA and SQIVND (reference sequence). Trimming left V 3 bases short and J 6 bases short, with 13 bases between. The CDR3 here is CASSMSSKVDTQYF. The DNA of the CDR3 is TGTGCCAGTAGTATGAGTTCAAAGGTGGATACGCAGTATTTT.

The rearrangement joins TRBV20-1 to TRBJ1-4; the D is unclear. CDR3 length: 14 residues. Trimming took off 6 bases at V and 4 bases at J, with 15 bases between the two ends. CDR1 is DFQATT, CDR2 SNEGSKA, per germline (reference sequence). This CDR3 reads CSANMKMGNEKLFF. The DNA of the CDR3 is TGCAGTGCGAATATGAAGATGGGTAATGAAAAACTGTTTTTT.

The J gene is TRBJ2-5, the V gene TRBV5-1, with TRBD1 matching over 7 bases. With 4 bases clipped from V and 5 bases from J, the junction kept 11 bases outside the gene matches. Germline-derived CDR1 and CDR2 are SGHRS and YFSETQ. This CDR3 region has 15 residues. The CDR3 nucleotides read TGCGCCAGCAGCACCTTCCCTGGGGGACAGGAGACCCAGTACTTC. It yields the protein CASSTFPGGQETQYF.

This chain links TRBV15 with TRBJ2-1; D possibly corresponds to TRBD2 (5 bases). The CDR3 extends over 16 amino acids. Trimming removed 4 bases at V and 2 bases at J, with 15 bases between. Germline CDR1 reads LNHNV; CDR2 reads YYDKDF (reference sequence). The chain's CDR3 is CATSTRGRDPYNEQFF. CDR3 coding DNA: TGTGCCACCAGCACTAGAGGGCGCGACCCCTACAATGAGCAGTTCTTC.

This CDR3 reads CSGWAPNTEAFF. CDR3 nucleotides: TGCAGCGGATGGGCGCCGAACACTGAAGCTTTCTTT. The V gene is TRBV29-1, the J gene TRBJ1-1; D remains unclear. Per germline, CDR1 SQVTM and CDR2 ANQGSEA. Trimming removed 7 bases from V and 1 base from J, with 10 bases in between. The CDR3 spans 12 residues. Based on the CDR3 plus reference TRBV29-1 and TRBJ1-1, the full variable domain is SAVISQKPSRDICQRGTSLTIQCQVDSQVTMMFWYRQQPGQSLTLIATANQGSEATYESGFVIDKFPISRPNLTFSTLTVSNMSPEDSSIYLCSGWAPNTEAFFGQGTRLTVV.

This clonotype was recorded only once. At one of its ends the junction is not consistent with the germline gene, which may arise from a read error. The rearrangement joins TRBV20-1 to TRBJ1-1; TRBD1 matches at 7 bases. In germline, CDR1 is DFQATT, CDR2 SNEGSKA (reference sequence). This CDR3 has 15 residues. The CDR3 sequence is CSAGEARGTAMGAFF. Written as DNA, the CDR3 is TGCAGTGCTGGAGAGGCCAGAGGGACAGCAATGGGGGCTTTCTTT.

The CDR3 DNA reads TGTGCCACCAGCCACCCACACGGGGTCTCGGACACCATATATTTT. It specifies CATSHPHGVSDTIYF. This chain uses TRBV15 with TRBJ1-3; the D is unclear. Trimming shortened V by 5 bases and J by 8 bases, and 19 bases separated the two germline ends. The germline V gene encodes CDR1 LNHNV and CDR2 YYDKDF (reference sequence). The CDR3 runs to 15 residues.

This sequence joins TRBV5-1 and TRBJ1-2, with no clear D. CDR1 and CDR2 (germline): SGHRS, YFSETQ. There are 14 residues in the CDR3. Trimming took off 4 bases at V and 8 bases at J, with 18 bases between the two ends. This chain's CDR3 is CASSVSQTGDGYTF. The DNA for the CDR3 is TGCGCCAGCAGCGTAAGCCAGACCGGAGACGGCTACACCTTC.

Only one count was recorded for this clonotype. The J gene is TRBJ1-3, the V gene TRBV14, with D uncertain. Trimming cost V 2 bases and J 4 bases, with 9 bases left between them. The CDR3 is 14 amino acids. CDR1 SGHDN and CDR2 FVKESK come from the germline V gene. CDR3 loop: CASSQRSGGNTIYF. The CDR3 DNA sequence: TGTGCCAGCAGCCAACGGTCGGGGGGAAACACCATATATTTT. Variable domain in full (rest from reference TRBV14 and TRBJ1-3): EAGVTQFPSHSVIEKGQTVTLRCDPISGHDNLYWYRRVMGKEIKFLLHFVKESKQDESGMPNNRFLAERTGGTYSTLKVQPAELEDSGVYFCASSQRSGGNTIYFGEGSWLTVV.

This chain connects TRBV19 to TRBJ2-3; D tentatively fits TRBD1 or TRBD2 (6 bases each). With 5 bases removed from V and 6 bases from J, the gap between germline ends came to 15 bases. This CDR3 comprises 14 residues. Germline CDR1 reads LNHDA; CDR2 reads SQIVND (reference sequence). The CDR3 DNA follows: TGTGCCAGTAGTGCAGGTTGGGGGGCCGATACGCAGTATTTT. This gives the protein CASSAGWGADTQYF.

The chain is built from TRBV20-1 and TRBJ1-1; a weak D match, TRBD1 (5 bases). V was trimmed by 6 bases and J by 6 bases, leaving 11 bases between them. Per germline, CDR1 DFQATT and CDR2 SNEGSKA (reference sequence). This CDR3 has 11 residues. The CDR3 spells CSAAGRPEAFF. DNA for the CDR3: TGCAGTGCGGCGGGGCGGCCTGAAGCTTTCTTT.

This chain joins TRBV3-1 and TRBJ2-1, with TRBD2 matching 7 bases. The V gene's germline CDR1 is LGHDT and CDR2 YNNKEL (reference sequence). There are 17 residues in the CDR3. Trimming removed 4 bases from V and 4 bases from J; junction bases left unmatched: 13. The chain's CDR3 is CASSRGGLGGEYNEQFF. CDR3 in DNA: TGTGCCAGCAGCCGAGGAGGGCTGGGAGGGGAATACAATGAGCAGTTCTTC.

The V gene is TRBV4-3, the J gene TRBJ2-5; TRBD2 matches at 14 bases. The CDR3 is 18 residues long. J gave up 5 bases and V 1 base, and 9 bases lay outside the gene matches. Germline loops: CDR1 LGHNA, CDR2 YSLEER. CDR3 in DNA: TGCGCCAGCAGCCAAGTGAGACTAGCGGGGGGGCGCTCGGAGACCCAGTACTTC. Encoded protein: CASSQVRLAGGRSETQYF.

The chain joins TRBV7-8 to TRBJ1-3; tentatively, D is TRBD1 (5 bases). V was pared by 3 bases and J by 4 bases, with 7 bases between. The CDR3 runs to 13 residues. CDR1 and CDR2 (germline): SGHVS, FQNEAQ. The CDR3 spells CASSLTEGNTIYF. The CDR3 DNA is TGTGCCAGCAGCTTGACAGAGGGAAACACCATATATTTT.